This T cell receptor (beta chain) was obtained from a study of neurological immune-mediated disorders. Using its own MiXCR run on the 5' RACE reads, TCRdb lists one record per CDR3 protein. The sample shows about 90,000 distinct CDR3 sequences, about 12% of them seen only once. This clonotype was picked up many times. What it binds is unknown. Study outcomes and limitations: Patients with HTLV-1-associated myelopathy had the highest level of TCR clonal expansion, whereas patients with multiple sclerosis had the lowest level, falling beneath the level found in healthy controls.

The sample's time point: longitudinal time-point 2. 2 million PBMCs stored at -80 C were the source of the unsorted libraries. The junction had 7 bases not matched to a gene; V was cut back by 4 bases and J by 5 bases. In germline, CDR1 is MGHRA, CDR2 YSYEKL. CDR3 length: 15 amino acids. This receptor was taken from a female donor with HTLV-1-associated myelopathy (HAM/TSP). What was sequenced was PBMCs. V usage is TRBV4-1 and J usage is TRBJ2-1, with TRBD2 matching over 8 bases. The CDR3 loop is CASSPSGGLNNEQFF. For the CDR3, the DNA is TGCGCCAGCAGCCCTTCGGGGGGGCTCAACAATGAGCAGTTCTTC.